This TCR beta chain is from a study of blood T cells in healthy people across ages. General study findings and limits: Estimates of total diversity, which came from one million sequenced T cells, were considered to be underestimates. Measured against age, TCR beta diversity per million T cells decreased in a roughly linear manner. Long-lived donors exceeded aged donors in naive CD4+ cells and diversity.

Through a sample-barcoded 5' primer and a J-beta primer mix, a second PCR was run for roughly 6 to 12 cycles. TCRdb re-called the 5' RACE reads through MiXCR, storing one row per CDR3 protein. The table shows about a million distinct CDR3 sequences, with around two fifths occurring only once. This CDR3 is built from 14 residues. Germline V gene sequence: CDR1 DFQATT, CDR2 SNEGSKA (reference sequence). The V and J ends lost 5 bases and 2 bases, in that order; junction bases with no gene match: 3. Concerning this clonotype itself: Its antigen is as yet unknown.

The chain links TRBV20-1 to TRBJ2-5; 12 bases align to TRBD2. The source is a man between 18 and 35 years old in good health. The sample consisted of blood. CDR3 loop: CSASLAGGQETQYF. The CDR3 DNA follows: TGCAGTGCTTCACTAGCGGGGGGACAAGAGACCCAGTACTTC.